In this sample, the clone carrying this T cell receptor beta chain turned up a few times. Regarding time point: patch test 1, 2 weeks after DPC sensitization. Treatment described: therapeutic diphenylcyclopropenone sensitization with weekly scalp DPC. Someone pulled total RNA out of unfractionated whole blood. In TCRdb, the RACE reads were re-called with MiXCR into one record per CDR3 protein. The sample yields 300,000 to 350,000 distinct CDR3 sequences, around 7% seen once. These data are taken from a study of human T cells and chemical hapten exposure. Across the study: Small discrepancies in pooled library volume mainly accounted for the varying TCR yields per sample.

Germline-derived CDR1 and CDR2 are SGHDN and FVKESK. The junction had 4 bases not matched to a gene; V was cut back by 2 bases and J by 2 bases. The CDR3 is made up of 15 amino acids. The sequence was collected from a woman younger than 35 with alopecia areata. Some clones in this sample may be carry-over from other donors' samples. The source material was whole blood, sampled in connection with sensitization to the hapten diphenylcyclopropenone (DPC). The chain employs TRBV14 and TRBJ1-2; 8 bases map to TRBD1. CDR3 nucleotides: TGTGCCAGCAGCCAACAGGACAGGGCCAACTATGGCTACACCTTC. Its translation is CASSQQDRANYGYTF.